The 28 T cell receptor beta chains below come from one sample, sequenced in a study of vaccination and CD4 T cells after COVID-19. The antigens of these receptors remain unknown. Sequencing of DNA taken from cultured CD4+ T cells relied on the Oncomine TCR Beta short-read assay. MiXCR, run by TCRdb on the PCR reads, gives a single entry per CDR3 protein. Here the sample spans 6,500 to 8,500 distinct CDR3 sequences, under 50% being singletons. Treatment: roughly 11-day PBMC culture with coronavirus spike peptide pools or control peptides (ViraFEST assay). One should note that the unexposed donor's CD4+ T cells were collected before the COVID-19 pandemic (2011-2018). The sample was CD4+ T cells from blood, cultured in vitro. All receptors derive from a human donor in good health.

This clonotype was seen a few times. V and J are TRBV6-5 and TRBJ1-6; maybe TRBD1 (6 bases). V lost 4 bases, J lost 9 bases, and 10 bases lay in between. Germline CDR1 reads MNHEY; CDR2 reads SVGAGI. The CDR3 sequence is 13 residues long. The CDR3 loop is CASSLTGGSPLHF. The CDR3, as DNA: TGTGCCAGCAGTTTGACAGGAGGTTCACCCCTCCACTTT.

This clonotype has more than one count but fewer than ten. This chain joins TRBV7-2 and TRBJ2-7, with D hard to call. Trimming removed 5 bases from V and 4 bases from J, with 15 bases in between. The germline CDR1 and CDR2 sequences are SGHTA and FQGNSA. This CDR3 is built from 14 residues. CDR3 DNA sequence: TGTGCCAGCAGCACACAGACCGGGCTGTACGAGCAGTACTTC. This codes for CASSTQTGLYEQYF.

In this sample, this clonotype turned up a few times. The gene calls are TRBV23-1 and TRBJ2-7, with TRBD1 identical over 9 bases. Being an ORF, TRBV23-1 has a function that is uncertain. Unmatched junction bases numbered 7, after V lost 6 bases and J lost 4 bases. The CDR3 extends over 14 amino acids. Written as DNA, the CDR3 is TGCGCCAGCAGCTTAGACAGGGGGAGTTACGAGCAGTACTTC. It encodes CASSLDRGSYEQYF.

This clonotype has a single count. J is TRBJ1-2 and V is TRBV28; D not resolved. The germline gives CDR1 MDHEN, CDR2 SYDVKM. There are 12 residues in the CDR3. Trimming took 4 bases from V and 4 from J, leaving 7 bases between them. The CDR3 coding sequence is TGTGCCAGCAGTTCAGGTAGCTATGGCTACACCTTC. It specifies CASSSGSYGYTF.

In this sample, this clonotype turned up a few times. This rearrangement joins TRBV5-8 to TRBJ2-2; 8 bases align to TRBD1. J gave up 5 bases and V 4 bases, and 7 bases lay outside the gene matches. Germline V gives CDR1 SGHTS, CDR2 YDEGEE. The CDR3 totals 15 residues. CDR3 sequence: CASSLGQGVTGELFF. The CDR3 nucleotides are TGTGCCAGCAGCCTAGGACAGGGCGTAACCGGGGAGCTGTTTTTT.

This clonotype showed up just a few times. This rearrangement joins TRBV6-2 or TRBV6-3 to TRBJ1-5, with D unclear. V was cut by 4 bases and J by 5 bases, with 12 bases left in between. This CDR3 comprises 14 residues. Per germline, CDR1 MNHEY and CDR2 SVGEGT. The CDR3 sequence: CASSWTVSDQPQHF. In DNA form, the CDR3 reads TGTGCCAGCAGTTGGACGGTTTCGGATCAGCCCCAGCATTTT.

This clonotype was counted only a few times. This chain joins TRBV2 and TRBJ2-7; 8 bases line up with TRBD2. V lost 7 bases and J lost 3; bases outside the gene matches: 8. The germline V gene has CDR1 SNHLY and CDR2 FYNNEI. The CDR3 spans 14 residues. CDR3 protein: CASTISGTNYEQYF. In nucleotides, the CDR3 is TGTGCCAGCACCATTAGCGGGACGAACTACGAGCAGTACTTC.

This clonotype has more than one count but fewer than ten. This chain connects TRBV6-1 to TRBJ1-5; 10 nucleotides align to TRBD1. V trimming: 6 bases; J trimming: 3 bases; junction bases outside the gene matches: 5. Per the germline V gene, CDR1 is MNHNS and CDR2 is SASEGT. The CDR3 contains 15 residues. CDR3 DNA sequence: TGTGCCAGCAGGCGGGACAGGGGCCACAATCAGCCCCAGCATTTT. Translation: CASRRDRGHNQPQHF.

This clonotype was seen only a few times. The chain has TRBV19 and TRBJ1-1; 9 bases fit TRBD1. Germline V lookup: CDR1 LNHDA, CDR2 SQIVND (reference sequence). The CDR3 is 16 amino acids. Trimming cost V 2 bases and J 1 base; bases outside gene matches: 5. CDR3 nucleotides: TGTGCCAGTAGTATATCAACAGGGGGCCCGAACACTGAAGCTTTCTTT. This codes for CASSISTGGPNTEAFF.

This clonotype occurred a few times. The chain links TRBV7-2 to TRBJ1-2; 9 bases align to TRBD1. Germline assignment: CDR1 SGHTA and CDR2 FQGNSA. The CDR3 runs to 16 residues. V shed 2 bases and J 7 bases; nucleotides not matched to a gene: 11. As DNA, the CDR3 is TGTGCCAGCAGCTTAACAACAGGGGGCGTTTTTCGTGGCTACACCTTC. It yields the protein CASSLTTGGVFRGYTF.

The chain combines TRBV19 with TRBJ1-2; D is unresolved. The CDR3 has 12 amino acids. Trimming removed 2 bases at V and 4 bases at J, with 5 bases between. The germline V gene has CDR1 LNHDA and CDR2 SQIVND (reference sequence). The CDR3 here is CASSIQFYGYTF. DNA of the CDR3: TGTGCCAGTAGTATACAGTTCTATGGCTACACCTTC.

A few counts support this clonotype. The chain links TRBV7-9 to TRBJ1-2; a possible D gene is TRBD1 (5 bases). V was clipped by 2 bases and J by 8 bases, with 15 bases between them. From germline, CDR1 is SEHNR and CDR2 FQNEAQ (reference sequence). This CDR3 comprises 14 residues. The CDR3: CASSLSGGSKGYTF. The CDR3, as DNA: TGTGCCAGCAGCTTATCGGGGGGGAGTAAAGGCTACACCTTC.

This clonotype appeared a few times. V usage is TRBV20-1 and J usage is TRBJ1-1, with D hard to call. CDR3 length equals 11 residues. Trimming removed 0 bases at V and 6 bases at J, with 5 bases between. Germline lookup yields CDR1 DFQATT and CDR2 SNEGSKA (reference sequence). This chain's CDR3 is CSAREDSEAFF. CDR3 coding DNA: TGCAGTGCTAGAGAGGACTCTGAAGCTTTCTTT.

The V and J genes are TRBV30 and TRBJ1-1; D gene uncertain. The CDR3 runs 11 residues. The germline gives CDR1 GTSNPN, CDR2 SVGIG (reference sequence). Trimming removed 1 base at V and 10 bases at J, with 10 bases between. This CDR3 reads CAWSGAPGAFF. The CDR3, as DNA: TGTGCCTGGAGTGGCGCTCCTGGAGCTTTCTTT.

Only a few counts were recorded for this clonotype. The CDR3 coding sequence is TGTGCCAGCAGCTTAGATGGCAGCTATGGCTACACCTTC. The encoded protein is CASSLDGSYGYTF. The rearrangement joins TRBV7-8 to TRBJ1-2; no clear D. The germline CDR1 and CDR2 sequences are SGHVS and FQNEAQ. The CDR3 runs to 13 residues. V shed 1 base and J shed 4 bases, with 7 bases lying between them.

The rearrangement uses TRBV10-3 and TRBJ1-1, with 9 bases fitting TRBD1. Unmatched junction bases numbered 4, after V lost 6 bases and J lost 2 bases. The CDR3 consists of 14 residues. In germline, CDR1 is ENHRY, CDR2 SYGVKD. This chain's CDR3 is CAISLDRGNTEAFF. In DNA form, the CDR3 reads TGTGCCATCAGCCTGGACAGGGGAAACACTGAAGCTTTCTTT.

In this sample, this clonotype turned up a few times. CDR3 in DNA: TGTGCCAGCACCCCTCTTATGGGCACTGAAGCTTTCTTT. It encodes CASTPLMGTEAFF. The chain uses TRBV11-2 and TRBJ1-1; D is undetermined. V was cut by 7 bases and J by 4 bases, with 13 bases left in between. The length of the CDR3 is 13 residues. The germline V gene encodes CDR1 SGHAT and CDR2 FQNNGV.

This clonotype was counted between two and nine times. CDR3 protein: CASSFRPEAYGYTF. The CDR3, as DNA: TGTGCCAGCAGTTTCCGGCCAGAGGCGTATGGCTACACCTTC. The V gene is TRBV12-3 or TRBV12-4, the J gene TRBJ1-2; D is ambiguous. The CDR3 length is 14 residues. V was clipped by 3 bases and J by 5 bases, with 13 bases between them.

This clonotype is large (0.1 to 1%). The V call is TRBV6-1, the J call TRBJ1-2, with 7 bases fitting TRBD1. Germline CDR1 and CDR2: MNHNS and SASEGT. The CDR3 length is 17 residues. Trimming took 7 bases from V and 4 from J; bases not matched to a gene: 18. CDR3 region: CASNTYGTGAEIYGYTF. For the CDR3, the DNA is TGTGCCAGCAACACATACGGAACAGGGGCCGAGATCTATGGCTACACCTTC.

This clonotype was picked up a small number of times. The CDR3 here is CASSPGGTGNQPQHF. In DNA form, the CDR3 reads TGTGCCAGCAGCCCTGGGGGCACGGGCAATCAGCCCCAGCATTTT. The rearrangement links TRBV6-1 to TRBJ1-5, with D perhaps TRBD1 (6 bases). The germline CDR1 and CDR2 sequences are MNHNS and SASEGT. This CDR3 is built from 15 residues. Trimming took 6 bases from V and 2 from J, leaving 14 bases between them.

This clonotype has only a few counts. J is TRBJ1-1 and V is TRBV2; the match to TRBD1 covers 7 bases. After removal of 4 bases from V and 5 bases from J, the junction contained 13 bases not matched to a gene. The CDR3 loop spans 16 amino acids. CDR1 is SNHLY, CDR2 FYNNEI, per germline. CDR3 DNA sequence: TGTGCCAGCAGTGGGGGTAGGAGGGGGCGCGGAACTGAAGCTTTCTTT. Translated, it gives CASSGGRRGRGTEAFF.

This chain connects TRBV20-1 to TRBJ1-1; D is undetermined. The CDR3 runs to 14 residues. Germline-derived CDR1 and CDR2 are DFQATT and SNEGSKA (reference sequence). V shed 4 bases and J shed 2 bases, with 14 bases lying between them. The CDR3: CSATKAGLNTEAFF. CDR3 coding DNA: TGCAGTGCTACCAAGGCGGGGTTAAACACTGAAGCTTTCTTT.

CDR3 loop: CAISERGAGTMFGETQYF. The CDR3 DNA is TGTGCCATCAGTGAGAGGGGGGCAGGGACTATGTTCGGGGAGACCCAGTACTTC. The chain carries TRBV10-3 and TRBJ2-5; D is perhaps TRBD2 (7 bases). Germline V gives CDR1 ENHRY, CDR2 SYGVKD. V lost 2 bases to trimming and J lost 5 bases, with 24 bases between them. The CDR3 sequence is 18 residues long.

J is TRBJ2-1 and V is TRBV20-1, with 7 bases identical to TRBD2. Germline CDR1 reads DFQATT; CDR2 reads SNEGSKA (reference sequence). This CDR3 has 17 amino acids. V was clipped by 1 base and J by 7 bases; unmatched bases: 16. Here the CDR3 reads CSARVFRSGEGDNEQFF. In DNA, the CDR3 is TGCAGTGCTAGAGTCTTTCGATCGGGGGAGGGAGATAATGAGCAGTTCTTC.

This rearrangement joins TRBV2 to TRBJ1-2; D remains ambiguous. This CDR3 comprises 14 residues. The germline V gene has CDR1 SNHLY and CDR2 FYNNEI. Between the trimmed V and J ends, which lost 5 bases and 0 bases, there was a span of 10 bases. DNA of the CDR3: TGTGCCAGCAGTAACCGGGGAGCTAACTATGGCTACACCTTC. Amino acid sequence: CASSNRGANYGYTF.

V gene TRBV30 combines with J gene TRBJ2-7; D unresolved. Germline CDR1 reads GTSNPN; CDR2 reads SVGIG (reference sequence). The CDR3 covers 14 residues. V lost 4 bases, J lost 0 bases, and 13 bases lay in between. The CDR3 loop reads CAWTKTVGSYEQYF. The DNA for the CDR3 is TGTGCCTGGACGAAGACGGTTGGCTCCTACGAGCAGTACTTC. Supplemented by reference TRBV30 and TRBJ2-7, the full variable domain reads SQTIHQWPATLVQPVGSPLSLECTVEGTSNPNLYWYRQAAGRGLQLLFYSVGIGQISSEVPQNLSASRPQDRQFILSSKKLLLSDSGFYLCAWTKTVGSYEQYFGPGTRLTVT.

This sequence joins TRBV9 and TRBJ1-6, with no clear D. V lost 4 bases, J lost 7 bases, and 9 bases lay in between. From germline, CDR1 is SGDLS and CDR2 YYNGEE. This CDR3 comprises 13 residues. The CDR3 loop reads CASSPALNSPLHF. The CDR3 bases are TGTGCCAGCAGCCCCGCACTCAATTCACCCCTCCACTTT.

The V and J genes are TRBV29-1 and TRBJ2-7; no definite D call. The V end was cut by 7 bases, the J end by 1 base, with 8 bases between. Germline-derived CDR1 and CDR2 are SQVTM and ANQGSEA. This CDR3 has 11 residues. This CDR3 reads CSASESYEQYF. CDR3 coding DNA: TGCAGCGCCTCAGAGTCCTACGAGCAGTACTTC.